A selection of T cell receptor beta chains follows, all from one sample in a study of blood T cell repertoires in COVID-19. TCRdb keeps only in-frame clones here, not all; method: immunoSEQ multiplex PCR. The sample records approximately 300,000 clones, roughly 87% being singletons. The sequenced sample was peripheral blood. Receptors were obtained from a woman between 45 and 60 years old who had recovered from COVID-19. The CDR3 runs from the conserved cysteine through the conserved F or W. The D gene is left open where the match is weak. Expanded clones get a size class; other rows say once, few or many, or leave the size out.

v_call	cdr3_length	d_call	clone_size	j_call	cdr3_nt	cdr3_aa
TRBV7-8	13	-	-	TRBJ1-1	TGTGCCAGCAGCTTCCTCGCAGTTGCTGAAGCTTTCTTT	CASSFLAVAEAFF
TRBV5-6	17	TRBD1	-	TRBJ2-1	TGTGCCAGCACCGGGACAGGGGGCCTTATATGGTACAATGAGCAGTTCTTC	CASTGTGGLIWYNEQFF
TRBV5-1	15	TRBD1	-	TRBJ1-2	TGCGCCAGCAACCCGGGACAGGGGCAGTCGAGGGGCTACACCTTC	CASNPGQGQSRGYTF
TRBV19	16	TRBD1	-	TRBJ1-5	TGTGCCAGTAGTATGGAAGCGACAGGGTGGTATCAGCCCCAGCATTTT	CASSMEATGWYQPQHF
TRBV7-2	13	-	-	TRBJ2-5	TGTGCCAGCAGCTTCGGGGAGAAAGAGACCCAGTACTTC	CASSFGEKETQYF
TRBV12-3/TRBV12-4	11	-	-	TRBJ1-5	TGTGCCAGCAGTCCCCCGAGGCCCCAGCATTTT	CASSPPRPQHF
TRBV11-2	17	-	-	TRBJ2-3	TGTGCCAGCAGCCTCTCTGACCATGGGAGATACACAGATACGCAGTATTTT	CASSLSDHGRYTDTQYF
TRBV27	13	-	-	TRBJ1-2	TGTGCCAGCAGCCCTGGGGCCCGGCGGGGCTACACCTTC	CASSPGARRGYTF
TRBV10-3	14	-	-	TRBJ2-3	TGTGCCACAGGGGGGTCAACACCCACAGATACGCAGTATTTT	CATGGSTPTDTQYF
TRBV5-6	15	-	-	TRBJ1-6	TGTGCCAGCAGCTTGGGTCGGCGGGATAATTCACCCCTCCACTTT	CASSLGRRDNSPLHF
TRBV5-8	15	TRBD2	-	TRBJ2-1	TGTGCCAGCAGCGCCCGACTAGCAGCCTACAATGAGCAGTTCTTC	CASSARLAAYNEQFF
TRBV10-3	14	TRBD1	few	TRBJ2-7	TGTGCCTCGCTCTCCGGGACAGGGGCCTACGAGCAGTACTTC	CASLSGTGAYEQYF
TRBV21-1	13	-	-	TRBJ2-7	TGTGCCAGCCCCAGCGGGGTGTCCTACGAGCAGTACTTC	CASPSGVSYEQYF
TRBV10-3	13	-	once	TRBJ2-1	TGTGCCATCGCACCGAGCTCCTACAATGAGCAGTTCTTC	CAIAPSSYNEQFF
TRBV19	15	-	-	TRBJ1-6	TGTGCCAGTAGTATCCCGGGCTCCTATAATTCACCCCTCCACTTT	CASSIPGSYNSPLHF
TRBV27	17	TRBD1	-	TRBJ2-1	TGTGCCAGCTCATCGAGTTCGGGACAGGCATCTTTAAATGAGCAGTTCTTC	CASSSSSGQASLNEQFF
TRBV2	16	-	-	TRBJ2-7	TGTGCCAGCAGTTCTCTTGGCGGGGATAGCTCCTACGAGCAGTACTTC	CASSSLGGDSSYEQYF
TRBV28	14	-	-	TRBJ2-1	TGTGCCAGCAGTGGAGGACGGCCCGAGGGTGAGCAGTTCTTC	CASSGGRPEGEQFF
TRBV28	15	-	-	TRBJ1-2	TGTGCCAGCAGTTTAGGGCAGGTCAGTCCCTATGGCTACACCTTC	CASSLGQVSPYGYTF
TRBV9	13	TRBD2	-	TRBJ2-7	TGTGCCAGCAGCATCGGGACTAGCGGGGGGCAGTACTTC	CASSIGTSGGQYF